These 30 T cell receptor beta chains originate from one sample sequenced in a study of T cells in localized non-small cell lung cancer. The assay was immunoSEQ multiplex PCR, and TCRdb's table has in-frame clones only and misses some. The repertoire holds roughly 40,000 clones, with about four fifths as singletons. Sequencing was performed on peripheral blood mononuclear cells, taken before any cancer treatment. Receptors originate from a male donor at least 60 years old with stage II lung adenocarcinoma.

The chain combines TRBV19 with TRBJ2-1; D is undetermined. V dropped 6 bases and J dropped 1 base, with 10 bases sitting between them. This CDR3 contains 14 residues. Germline values: CDR1 LNHDA, CDR2 SQIVND (reference sequence). The CDR3 DNA sequence: TGTGCCAGTAGGTCCCTCCAGTCCTACAATGAGCAGTTCTTC. Amino acids: CASRSLQSYNEQFF.

This chain links TRBV5-6 with TRBJ1-5; D not resolved. Germline CDR1 SGHDT, CDR2 YYEEEE. V was shortened by 4 bases and J by 9 bases, with 23 bases between the two germline ends. There are 16 residues in the CDR3. CDR3 coding DNA: TGTGCCAGCAGCCTTTTTTCGGCAACCGCGACTTGGCCCCAGCATTTT. It is translated as CASSLFSATATWPQHF.

The chain links TRBV10-3 to TRBJ1-2; 8 bases are a match to TRBD1. Germline trimming cut 6 bases from V and 4 bases from J; bases unmatched to any gene: 1. Per the germline V gene, CDR1 is ENHRY and CDR2 is SYGVKD. The CDR3 sequence is 12 residues long. In DNA form, the CDR3 reads TGTGCCATCAGCGGGACAGGCTATGGCTACACCTTC. Translating gives CAISGTGYGYTF.

J is TRBJ2-6 and V is TRBV11-3; 8 positions agree with TRBD1. The germline V gene encodes CDR1 SGHNT and CDR2 YENEEA. V lost 5 bases to trimming and J lost 5 bases; unmatched junction nucleotides: 17. This CDR3 is 19 amino acids long. CDR3 DNA: TGTGCCAGCAGCGCCGGACAGGGATCCACAGATCTAAGGGCCAACGTCCTGACTTTC. Encoded protein: CASSAGQGSTDLRANVLTF.

As DNA, the CDR3 is TGTGCCAGCAGCCGACAGGAGGGGCTTGAAGCTTTCTTT. Its translation is CASSRQEGLEAFF. The J gene is TRBJ1-1, the V gene TRBV6-4, with a possible D match to TRBD1 (6 bases). The CDR3 runs to 13 residues. The V and J ends lost 6 bases and 7 bases respectively, with 15 bases between them. Germline CDR1 is MRHNA and CDR2 is SNTAGT.

The chain is built from TRBV7-2 and TRBJ2-7; 12 nucleotides align to TRBD2. The ends lost 5 bases at V and 6 bases at J; junction bases unmatched: 11. This CDR3 has 16 residues. The germline V gene encodes CDR1 SGHTA and CDR2 FQGNSA. Here the CDR3 reads CASSPSLLAGGTEQYF. CDR3 in DNA: TGTGCCAGCAGCCCTAGCTTGCTAGCGGGAGGGACCGAGCAGTACTTC.

V gene TRBV11-3 combines with J gene TRBJ2-2; either TRBD1 or TRBD2 may supply D (5 bases each). Germline V lookup: CDR1 SGHNT, CDR2 YENEEA. This CDR3 comprises 16 residues. Trimming pared 3 bases from V and 5 bases from J, leaving 16 bases between. CDR3 sequence (DNA): TGTGCCAGCAGCTTGCGTGGGACCCATGAAACCGGGGAGCTGTTTTTT. Residues: CASSLRGTHETGELFF. The full variable domain, completed using reference TRBV11-3 and TRBJ2-2, is EAGVVQSPRYKIIEKKQPVAFWCNPISGHNTLYWYLQNLGQGPELLIRYENEEAVDDSQLPKDRFSAERLKGVDSTLKIQPAELGDSAVYLCASSLRGTHETGELFFGEGSRLTVL.

The V gene is TRBV25-1, the J gene TRBJ2-5; no reliable D call. The CDR3 covers 11 residues. Germline V CDR1 and CDR2: MGHDK, SYGVNS. Deletions cut 4 bases from V and 2 bases from J, with 2 bases between. The CDR3 protein is CASSGQETQYF. DNA for the CDR3: TGTGCCAGCAGTGGTCAAGAGACCCAGTACTTC.

The J gene is TRBJ1-3, the V gene TRBV28; D call uncertain. Trimming shortened V by 7 bases and J by 5 bases, and 12 bases separated the two germline ends. Germline CDR1 reads MDHEN; CDR2 reads SYDVKM. The CDR3 is made up of 13 amino acids. CDR3 nucleotide sequence: TGTGCCAGCATCCCTAGTTATAGAAACACCATATATTTT. As protein: CASIPSYRNTIYF.

This clone showed up just once. V gene TRBV5-1 combines with J gene TRBJ1-2; D unclear. V was pared by 6 bases and J by 3 bases, with 18 bases between. This CDR3 region has 15 residues. Germline CDR1 SGHRS, CDR2 YFSETQ. CDR3 sequence reads: CASKGSRGGYYGYTF. The CDR3 bases are TGCGCCAGCAAGGGCAGCCGAGGTGGATACTATGGCTACACCTTC.

This clone was recorded a few times. The chain links TRBV19 to TRBJ1-1; 7 bases line up with TRBD1. The CDR3 runs 15 residues. V lost 7 bases to trimming and J lost 1 base; unmatched junction nucleotides: 9. Germline assignment: CDR1 LNHDA and CDR2 SQIVND (reference sequence). The CDR3 coding sequence is TGTGCCAGTACCCTCAGGGACAGAAAGAACACTGAAGCTTTCTTT. It specifies CASTLRDRKNTEAFF.

The table lists this clone with a few counts. The V and J genes are TRBV6-5 and TRBJ2-5; no reliable D call. The germline V gene encodes CDR1 MNHEY and CDR2 SVGAGI. The CDR3 consists of 14 residues. The germline V and J ends were trimmed by 6 bases and 5 bases, with 16 bases remaining between them. CDR3 bases: TGTGCCAGCAGCCCGACTCGAGCGCGGGAGACCCAGTACTTC. Its protein is CASSPTRARETQYF.

This chain joins TRBV28 and TRBJ2-2; D gene ambiguous. The CDR3 totals 16 residues. The germline CDR1 and CDR2 sequences are MDHEN and SYDVKM. Trimming took off 3 bases at V and 0 bases at J, with 11 bases between the two ends. Here the CDR3 reads CASSFTRSSNTGELFF. The CDR3, as DNA: TGTGCCAGCAGTTTCACGCGATCGTCGAACACCGGGGAGCTGTTTTTT.

J is TRBJ1-5 and V is TRBV13; maybe TRBD1 (6 bases). CDR1 and CDR2 from the germline V gene are PRHDT and FYEKMQ (reference sequence). The CDR3 length is 14 residues. V lost 7 bases and J lost 2, with 12 bases in between. The CDR3 DNA is TGTGCCAGCACTTCGGCAGGGGGCAATCAGCCCCAGCATTTT. It specifies CASTSAGGNQPQHF.

DNA of the CDR3: TGTGCCAGCTCGACAGGGCCGTTAGGGCCCCAGCATTTT. It encodes CASSTGPLGPQHF. The chain is built from TRBV6-1 and TRBJ1-5; TRBD1 matches at 7 bases. Trimming removed 8 bases from V and 9 bases from J; junction bases left unmatched: 10. Germline V lookup: CDR1 MNHNS, CDR2 SASEGT. The CDR3 has 13 residues.

The gene calls are TRBV9 and TRBJ1-4; TRBD1 is a possible D gene (5 bases). The V gene lost 0 bases and the J gene lost 4 bases, with 13 bases spanning the gap. The germline gives CDR1 SGDLS, CDR2 YYNGEE. The CDR3 extends over 16 amino acids. The CDR3 is CASSVEPGVYNEKLFF. The CDR3 region has the DNA TGTGCCAGCAGCGTAGAGCCGGGGGTGTATAATGAAAAACTGTTTTTT.

The chain links TRBV28 to TRBJ1-1, with D tentatively TRBD1 (5 bases). The CDR3 loop spans 13 amino acids. Trimming removed 10 bases at V and 1 base at J, with 13 bases between. CDR1 is MDHEN and CDR2 is SYDVKM in the germline V gene. The DNA of the CDR3 is TGTGCCATCGCGGGGCAGCCGAACACTGAAGCTTTCTTT. Translating gives CAIAGQPNTEAFF. The whole variable domain, remainder taken from reference TRBV28 and TRBJ1-1, is DVKVTQSSRYLVKRTGEKVFLECVQDMDHENMFWYRQDPGLGLRLIYFSYDVKMKEKGDIPEGYSVSREKKERFSLILESASTNQTSMYLCAIAGQPNTEAFFGQGTRLTVV.

The chain uses TRBV7-2 and TRBJ2-7, with 11 bases fitting TRBD2. Losses at the gene ends were 4 bases for V and 6 bases for J; bases not matched to a gene: 8. Germline V gene data show CDR1 as SGHTA and CDR2 as FQGNSA. There are 15 residues in the CDR3. CDR3 DNA: TGTGCCAGCAGCTCCCCGAGACTAGCGGGACTCGAGCAGTACTTC. Translating it yields CASSSPRLAGLEQYF. The entire variable domain, with the rest obtained from reference TRBV7-2 and TRBJ2-7, is as follows: GAGVSQSPSNKVTEKGKDVELRCDPISGHTALYWYRQSLGQGLEFLIYFQGNSAPDKSGLPSDRFSAERTGGSVSTLTIQRTQQEDSAVYLCASSSPRLAGLEQYFGPGTRLTVT.

The gene calls are TRBV27 and TRBJ1-1; D gene uncertain. In germline, CDR1 is MNHEY, CDR2 SMNVEV (reference sequence). The CDR3 totals 14 residues. V lost 6 bases and J 5 bases, leaving 16 bases between the germline ends. CDR3 loop: CASRPAVGGTEAFF. CDR3 DNA sequence: TGTGCCAGCAGGCCGGCGGTAGGTGGAACTGAAGCTTTCTTT.

For the CDR3, the DNA is TGTGCCAGCAGCGTAGGCGGCACCGGGGAGCTGTTTTTT. Its translation is CASSVGGTGELFF. This chain links TRBV9 with TRBJ2-2; D remains ambiguous. The CDR3 consists of 13 residues. The V end was cut by 0 bases, the J end by 4 bases, with 4 bases between. CDR1 is SGDLS, CDR2 YYNGEE, per germline.

The chain links TRBV18 to TRBJ1-2; D ambiguous. The germline V gene encodes CDR1 KGHSH and CDR2 LQKENI. This CDR3 comprises 13 residues. The ends were cut back, 0 bases at V and 8 bases at J, with 10 bases in the middle. DNA for the CDR3: TGTGCCAGCTCACCACCGTATGCGGCGGGCTACACCTTC. Amino acids: CASSPPYAAGYTF.

The CDR3 bases are TGTGCCAGTCGACTAGCGGAGGTCAATGAGCAGTTCTTC. It codes for CASRLAEVNEQFF. The chain has TRBV6-5 and TRBJ2-1; 9 bases map to TRBD2. Germline trimming cut 9 bases from V and 6 bases from J; bases unmatched to any gene: 6. CDR3 length: 13 residues. Looked up from germline, CDR1 is MNHEY and CDR2 is SVGAGI.

The chain employs TRBV27 and TRBJ1-1, with D perhaps TRBD1 (5 bases). The ends were cut back, 5 bases at V and 8 bases at J, with 15 bases in the middle. The CDR3 has 13 residues. The germline gives CDR1 MNHEY, CDR2 SMNVEV (reference sequence). The CDR3 DNA is TGTGCCAGCAGTCCGCCGGGGGGGGGAGAAGCTTTCTTT. It encodes CASSPPGGGEAFF.

V usage is TRBV9 and J usage is TRBJ2-5; 7 bases fit TRBD2. The CDR3 is 13 residues long. V trimming: 6 bases; J trimming: 4 bases; junction bases outside the gene matches: 6. CDR1 and CDR2 (germline): SGDLS, YYNGEE. The CDR3 is CASTPSGGETQYF. In DNA form, the CDR3 reads TGTGCCAGCACCCCTAGCGGAGGAGAGACCCAGTACTTC.

The chain recombines TRBV7-9 with TRBJ1-1; D may be TRBD1 (5 bases). The CDR3 length is 15 residues. Trimming shortened V by 7 bases and J by 1 base, and 16 bases separated the two germline ends. Germline CDR1 is SEHNR and CDR2 is FQNEAQ (reference sequence). The CDR3 DNA reads as TGTGCCAGCACATCCTCGGGACCAGCGAACACTGAAGCTTTCTTT. Its translation: CASTSSGPANTEAFF.

The chain uses TRBV18 and TRBJ2-3, with a possible D match to TRBD1 (6 bases). The CDR3 totals 13 residues. Germline CDR1 reads KGHSH; CDR2 reads LQKENI. Trimming pared 3 bases from V and 4 bases from J, leaving 8 bases between. CDR3 in DNA: TGTGCCAGCTCACCGGCAGGGGCAGATACGCAGTATTTT. This translates into CASSPAGADTQYF.

The chain is built from TRBV9 and TRBJ1-6, with 9 bases that match TRBD1. Germline CDR1 reads SGDLS; CDR2 reads YYNGEE. The CDR3 is made up of 14 amino acids. V lost 4 bases, J lost 8 bases, and 4 bases stayed unmatched. Written as DNA, the CDR3 is TGTGCCAGCAGCTTGAGACAGGGGGATTCACCCCTCCACTTT. This gives the protein CASSLRQGDSPLHF.

This clone was found once. V usage is TRBV28 and J usage is TRBJ1-1; 7 nucleotides match TRBD1. Germline V gene sequence: CDR1 MDHEN, CDR2 SYDVKM. The CDR3 is made up of 16 amino acids. Trimming took 5 bases from V and 0 from J; bases not matched to a gene: 9. CDR3 amino acids: CASSIRGSYMNTEAFF. The CDR3 nucleotides read TGTGCCAGCAGTATCAGGGGGTCCTACATGAACACTGAAGCTTTCTTT.

The CDR3 loop is CASSTTETGNYGYTF. CDR3 DNA: TGTGCCAGTAGTACGACAGAGACTGGGAACTATGGCTACACCTTC. V usage is TRBV19 and J usage is TRBJ1-2; tentative D call: TRBD1 (5 bases). CDR3 size: 15 residues. Trimming stripped 4 bases from V and 2 bases from J, with 14 bases between. The germline V gene encodes CDR1 LNHDA and CDR2 SQIVND (reference sequence).

The chain recombines TRBV6-5 with TRBJ1-1; tentatively, D is TRBD1 (6 bases). V was pared by 7 bases and J by 4 bases, with 13 bases between. The CDR3 covers 13 residues. CDR1 and CDR2 from the germline V gene are MNHEY and SVGAGI. This chain's CDR3 is CASTYPGVTEAFF. The CDR3 DNA is TGTGCCAGCACCTATCCAGGGGTCACTGAAGCTTTCTTT.